The TCR beta chain described here comes from a study of control samples from healthy donors and cancer patients. The CDR3 covers 13 residues. V dropped 4 bases and J dropped 5 bases, with 11 bases sitting between them. CDR1 is SGHDN and CDR2 is FVKESK in the germline V gene. The table came from immunoSEQ multiplex PCR; TCRdb's copy has only in-frame clones and leaves some out. This sample has 150,000 to 200,000 clones, with 80% to 90% found just once. This TCR was recovered from a young woman in good health. Sequenced material: blood. This chain uses TRBV14 with TRBJ2-5; D is uncertain. The CDR3 loop is CASSPRLGETQYF. As DNA, the CDR3 is TGTGCCAGCAGCCCACGGTTGGGGGAGACCCAGTACTTC.